This entry lists 8 T cell receptor beta chains sequenced from one sample in a study of blood T cells in healthy people across ages. A second about 7 to 11 cycle PCR used barcoded and J-beta primers. TCRdb redid the calling of the 5' RACE reads with MiXCR, one entry per CDR3 protein. The table records about 1.7 million distinct CDR3 sequences, 28% of them present only once. Sequencing used blood. The receptors originated from a woman in her twenties or thirties in good health.

The rearrangement uses TRBV12-3 or TRBV12-4 and TRBJ2-3; 7 bases are a match to TRBD1. The ends lost 1 base at V and 1 base at J; junction bases unmatched: 8. The CDR3 loop spans 17 amino acids. Here the CDR3 DNA reads TGTGCCAGCAGTTTAGTAGGGGGCGGGCACGGCACAGATACGCAGTATTTT. It translates to CASSLVGGGHGTDTQYF.

This clonotype was seen many times. V usage is TRBV7-9 and J usage is TRBJ1-2; D gene unclear. Trimming cost V 1 base and J 0 bases, with 3 bases left between them. The CDR3 runs 13 residues. In germline, CDR1 is SEHNR, CDR2 FQNEAQ (reference sequence). The CDR3 loop reads CASSLVPNYGYTF. The CDR3 DNA sequence: TGTGCCAGCAGCTTAGTCCCTAACTATGGCTACACCTTC.

This chain connects TRBV5-1 to TRBJ1-1; D unresolved. The CDR3 totals 13 residues. Germline CDR1 and CDR2: SGHRS and YFSETQ. Trimming removed 1 base at V and 6 bases at J, with 10 bases between. The CDR3 DNA is TGCGCCAGCAGCTTGAGGGTCCACGCTGAAGCTTTCTTT. Its protein product is CASSLRVHAEAFF. Full variable domain (outside the CDR3, taken from reference TRBV5-1 and TRBJ1-1): KAGVTQTPRYLIKTRGQQVTLSCSPISGHRSVSWYQQTPGQGLQFLFEYFSETQRNKGNFPGRFSGRQFSNSRSEMNVSTLELGDSALYLCASSLRVHAEAFFGQGTRLTVV.

In its sample, this clonotype was seen a few times. The chain links TRBV7-9 to TRBJ1-4, with 10 positions matching TRBD1. Germline loops: CDR1 SEHNR, CDR2 FQNEAQ (reference sequence). The CDR3 totals 15 residues. Trimming removed 4 bases from V and 8 bases from J; junction bases left unmatched: 7. The CDR3 sequence: CASSSPTGGLEKLFF. CDR3 bases: TGTGCCAGCAGCTCCCCGACAGGGGGCCTAGAAAAACTGTTTTTT.

Note on this clonotype: Germline is not matched at one junction end, which may reflect a read error. V gene TRBV5-1 combines with J gene TRBJ2-7; no reliable D call. The CDR3 covers 14 residues. The germline CDR1 and CDR2 sequences are SGHRS and YFSETQ. CDR3 in DNA: TGCGCCAGCAGCTTGGGGCTCTTAGGGTACGGGCAGTACTTC. Its translation is CASSLGLLGYGQYF.

The chain has TRBV2 and TRBJ1-2; TRBD1 might be the D (6 bases). Germline V CDR1 and CDR2: SNHLY, FYNNEI. V was clipped by 1 base and J by 8 bases, with 17 bases between them. The CDR3 contains 15 residues. CDR3 amino acids: CASSEVPGHGRGYTF. In DNA form, the CDR3 reads TGTGCCAGCAGTGAAGTACCGGGACATGGACGAGGCTACACCTTC. The whole variable domain, remainder taken from reference TRBV2 and TRBJ1-2, is EPEVTQTPSHQVTQMGQEVILRCVPISNHLYFYWYRQILGQKVEFLVSFYNNEISEKSEIFDDQFSVERPDGSNFTLKIRSTKLEDSAMYFCASSEVPGHGRGYTFGSGTRLTVV.

This clonotype has a handful of counts. The chain employs TRBV5-1 and TRBJ1-4; 10 positions match TRBD1. The germline gives CDR1 SGHRS, CDR2 YFSETQ. This CDR3 region has 16 residues. Trimming removed 4 bases from V and 5 bases from J; junction bases left unmatched: 8. CDR3 sequence (DNA): TGCGCCAGCAGCCCCGGCGGACAGGGGGGCAATGAAAAACTGTTTTTT. It translates to CASSPGGQGGNEKLFF. The whole variable domain, filled in from reference TRBV5-1 and TRBJ1-4, reads KAGVTQTPRYLIKTRGQQVTLSCSPISGHRSVSWYQQTPGQGLQFLFEYFSETQRNKGNFPGRFSGRQFSNSRSEMNVSTLELGDSALYLCASSPGGQGGNEKLFFGSGTQLSVL.

V gene TRBV7-2 combines with J gene TRBJ2-3; TRBD1 matches at 10 bases. The germline V gene encodes CDR1 SGHTA and CDR2 FQGNSA. J lost 5 bases, V lost 4 bases, and 6 bases had no gene match. This CDR3 region has 15 residues. DNA of the CDR3: TGTGCCAGCAGCTCCGGGGACAGGGGAATAGATACGCAGTATTTT. The encoded protein is CASSSGDRGIDTQYF.